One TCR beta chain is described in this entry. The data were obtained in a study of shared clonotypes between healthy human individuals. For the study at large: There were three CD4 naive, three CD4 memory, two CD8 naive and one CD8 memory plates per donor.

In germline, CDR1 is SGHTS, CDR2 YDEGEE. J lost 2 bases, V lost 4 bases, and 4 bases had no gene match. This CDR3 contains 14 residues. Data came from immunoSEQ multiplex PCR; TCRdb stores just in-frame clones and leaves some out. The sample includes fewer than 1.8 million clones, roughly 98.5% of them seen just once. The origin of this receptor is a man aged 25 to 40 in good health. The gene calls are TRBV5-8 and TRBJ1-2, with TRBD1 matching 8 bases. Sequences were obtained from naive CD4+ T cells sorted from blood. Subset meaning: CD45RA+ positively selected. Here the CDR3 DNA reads TGTGCCAGCAGCCGACAGGGGTCGAACTATGGCTACACCTTC. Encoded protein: CASSRQGSNYGYTF.